The T cell receptor (beta chain) under discussion was sequenced for a study of Graves' ophthalmopathy and Graves' hyperthyroidism. Turning to the study itself: Researchers obtained peripheral blood at initial diagnosis, before any treatment had begun. Findings and limits, study-wide: A model built from 13 signatures distinguished ophthalmopathy from stable hyperthyroidism with 85% to 90% sensitivity and about 77% specificity. The model predicted ophthalmopathy progression with roughly 70% sensitivity and around 72% specificity.

As the template, RNA transcripts were used to amplify TCR beta CDR3 regions. The first round was an RT-PCR with HTBI primers, and the second round was a multiplex PCR. Each CDR3 protein gets one entry after TCRdb re-called the multiplex PCR reads with MiXCR. Of about 14,000 distinct CDR3 sequences in the sample, about 50% were seen once. Where ophthalmopathy was present, donors had moderate-to-severe activity, CAS ≥3, NOSPECS ≥4 and duration under 3 months. This clonotype was seen a few times. Its antigen is unknown. The germline CDR1 and CDR2 sequences are SGHTA and FQGTGA. The CDR3 covers 15 residues. Between the trimmed V and J ends, which lost 3 bases and 2 bases, there was a span of 8 bases.

The chain couples TRBV7-3 to TRBJ2-6, with D unclear. Sequences were obtained from peripheral blood. This sequence originates from a young woman with Graves' ophthalmopathy. The CDR3 DNA reads as TGTGCCAGCAGCTTCGGCCAGGCTGGGGCCAACGTCCTGACTTTC. Protein: CASSFGQAGANVLTF.